This TCR beta chain emerged from a study of T cells expressing NK-cell markers. Notes on the study in general: Dominant NKG2C+ clonotypes made up roughly 1.0-7.0% of CD8+ T cells in about six donors.

As regards this clonotype: Its antigen is still unknown.

TCRdb re-called the 5' RACE reads and catalogs CDR3 proteins one per entry, DNA excluded. Recorded for this sample: 400,000 or so distinct CDR3 sequences. The CDR3 loop spans 14 amino acids. In germline, CDR1 is SGDLS, CDR2 YYNGEE. The receptor was isolated from a woman between 45 and 65 years old in good health. Sequences were obtained from blood T cells: a sorted CD56 or NKG2C T cell subset, CD4+ or CD8+ T cells, or bulk PBMC T cells (not recorded which). The chain joins TRBV9 to TRBJ2-1. The CDR3 region is CASSVASHSNEQFF.